Listed below are T cell receptor beta chains from one sample, sequenced in a study of CD4 T cells in relation to SARS-CoV-2 and coronaviruses. Assay used: immunoSEQ multiplex PCR; TCRdb lists only in-frame clones, some missing. The table includes under 30,000 clones, approximately 78% detected once. No antigen is known for these receptors. The source material was CD4+ T cells from PBMCs, cultured in vitro. The receptors shown here come from a human donor in good health. Both conserved end residues are part of each CDR3. Fields, in order: V gene, D gene, J gene, CDR3 protein. The D gene is left open where the match is weak.

v_call: TRBV2; d_call: NA; j_call: TRBJ1-2; cdr3_aa: CASSMRGDYGYTF
v_call: TRBV13; d_call: NA; j_call: TRBJ1-1; cdr3_aa: CASSGVNTEAFF
v_call: TRBV18; d_call: NA; j_call: TRBJ2-2; cdr3_aa: CASSLLSENGELFF
v_call: TRBV7-2; d_call: TRBD1; j_call: TRBJ1-1; cdr3_aa: CASSLEIRGEAFF
v_call: TRBV7-2; d_call: NA; j_call: TRBJ2-2; cdr3_aa: CASSLDGAYTGELFF
v_call: TRBV5-6; d_call: TRBD1; j_call: TRBJ1-2; cdr3_aa: CASSLGSAGGTLNYGYTF
v_call: TRBV27; d_call: NA; j_call: TRBJ1-2; cdr3_aa: CATGRGDNYGYTF
v_call: TRBV7-9; d_call: NA; j_call: TRBJ2-1; cdr3_aa: CASSLGTAYNEQFF
v_call: TRBV6-2/TRBV6-3; d_call: NA; j_call: TRBJ2-7; cdr3_aa: CASSYSTTSSYEQYF
v_call: TRBV10-3; d_call: NA; j_call: TRBJ2-5; cdr3_aa: CAISEISVQETQYF
v_call: TRBV7-2; d_call: TRBD2; j_call: TRBJ2-5; cdr3_aa: CASSFTSGGTQETQYF
v_call: TRBV18; d_call: NA; j_call: TRBJ2-2; cdr3_aa: CASSPLSEGTGELFF
v_call: TRBV27; d_call: TRBD1; j_call: TRBJ1-6; cdr3_aa: CASSLWGQVNSPLHF
v_call: TRBV6-2/TRBV6-3; d_call: NA; j_call: TRBJ2-1; cdr3_aa: CASSYDGGRSSYNEQFF
v_call: TRBV9; d_call: NA; j_call: TRBJ2-2; cdr3_aa: CASSVDASTGELFF
v_call: TRBV2; d_call: TRBD1; j_call: TRBJ1-4; cdr3_aa: CASSRQGVREKLFF
v_call: TRBV2; d_call: TRBD1; j_call: TRBJ2-5; cdr3_aa: CATALRGRETQYF
v_call: TRBV7-2; d_call: TRBD1; j_call: TRBJ1-6; cdr3_aa: CASSTQGQGGHSPLHF
v_call: TRBV6-5; d_call: TRBD1; j_call: TRBJ2-7; cdr3_aa: CASSPDRVTYEQYF
v_call: TRBV24-1; d_call: TRBD2; j_call: TRBJ2-1; cdr3_aa: CATSDYSSGSYEQFF
v_call: TRBV7-8; d_call: TRBD2; j_call: TRBJ2-5; cdr3_aa: CASSRTSGPQGTQYF
v_call: TRBV19; d_call: NA; j_call: TRBJ2-7; cdr3_aa: CASNRARGSSYEQYF
v_call: TRBV2; d_call: NA; j_call: TRBJ1-1; cdr3_aa: CASSLGYATEAFF
v_call: TRBV5-1; d_call: TRBD1; j_call: TRBJ1-1; cdr3_aa: CASSTVTGRNTEAFF
v_call: TRBV6-2/TRBV6-3; d_call: NA; j_call: TRBJ2-7; cdr3_aa: CASSHAGGSYEQYF
v_call: TRBV3-1/TRBV3-2; d_call: NA; j_call: TRBJ1-1; cdr3_aa: CASSQRGLGDGTEAFF
v_call: TRBV5-5; d_call: TRBD2; j_call: TRBJ2-7; cdr3_aa: CASSLVGLAGGNAYEQYF
v_call: TRBV6-4; d_call: NA; j_call: TRBJ1-6; cdr3_aa: CASSENLGNSPLHF
v_call: TRBV14; d_call: NA; j_call: TRBJ2-6; cdr3_aa: CASSQFQRSPRAGANVLTF
v_call: TRBV4-1; d_call: TRBD2; j_call: TRBJ2-3; cdr3_aa: CASSQGSPGTSAMGTDTQYF
v_call: TRBV30; d_call: TRBD2; j_call: TRBJ2-3; cdr3_aa: CAKSGGSTDTQYF
v_call: TRBV11-2; d_call: TRBD2; j_call: TRBJ2-1; cdr3_aa: CASSLGLAGGTEVNEQFF
v_call: TRBV18; d_call: TRBD1; j_call: TRBJ2-7; cdr3_aa: CASSPPGQGAYEQYF
v_call: TRBV7-9; d_call: NA; j_call: TRBJ1-1; cdr3_aa: CASSTAGEAFF
v_call: TRBV5-1; d_call: NA; j_call: TRBJ2-2; cdr3_aa: CASSLNSAPNTGELFF
v_call: TRBV12-2; d_call: NA; j_call: TRBJ2-3; cdr3_aa: CASRPEGFESSTDTQYF
v_call: TRBV5-1; d_call: NA; j_call: TRBJ2-3; cdr3_aa: CASSLWGTDTQYF
v_call: TRBV7-9; d_call: NA; j_call: TRBJ2-2; cdr3_aa: CASSLNTGAGTGELFF
v_call: TRBV5-6; d_call: NA; j_call: TRBJ2-4; cdr3_aa: CASSSNGIAKNIQYF
v_call: TRBV5-6; d_call: NA; j_call: TRBJ2-5; cdr3_aa: CASSVGVGETQYF
v_call: TRBV7-9; d_call: TRBD1; j_call: TRBJ2-2; cdr3_aa: CASSLAGGQGRTGELFF
v_call: TRBV7-7; d_call: TRBD1; j_call: TRBJ2-1; cdr3_aa: CASSLGQGGYNEQFF
v_call: TRBV4-3; d_call: NA; j_call: TRBJ2-5; cdr3_aa: CASSQDRVSETQYF
v_call: TRBV2; d_call: TRBD1; j_call: TRBJ2-1; cdr3_aa: CASSEAQQGWDEQFF
v_call: TRBV11-2; d_call: TRBD1; j_call: TRBJ2-5; cdr3_aa: CASSSTGGEGRKETQYF
v_call: TRBV5-1; d_call: TRBD1; j_call: TRBJ1-1; cdr3_aa: CASSTMQGAREAFF
v_call: TRBV5-1; d_call: NA; j_call: TRBJ1-2; cdr3_aa: CASSRQPTSYGYTF
v_call: TRBV9; d_call: NA; j_call: TRBJ1-5; cdr3_aa: CASSPTGYSNQPQHF
v_call: TRBV3-1/TRBV3-2; d_call: TRBD1; j_call: TRBJ1-1; cdr3_aa: CASSLESTGGEAFF
v_call: TRBV7-3; d_call: TRBD2; j_call: TRBJ2-1; cdr3_aa: CASSLTASGYNEQFF
v_call: TRBV2; d_call: NA; j_call: TRBJ2-7; cdr3_aa: CASSEAEPGRYEQYF
v_call: TRBV29-1; d_call: NA; j_call: TRBJ1-1; cdr3_aa: CSVVGTPSPEAFF
v_call: TRBV11-2; d_call: NA; j_call: TRBJ1-6; cdr3_aa: CASRLFPERGYNSPLHF